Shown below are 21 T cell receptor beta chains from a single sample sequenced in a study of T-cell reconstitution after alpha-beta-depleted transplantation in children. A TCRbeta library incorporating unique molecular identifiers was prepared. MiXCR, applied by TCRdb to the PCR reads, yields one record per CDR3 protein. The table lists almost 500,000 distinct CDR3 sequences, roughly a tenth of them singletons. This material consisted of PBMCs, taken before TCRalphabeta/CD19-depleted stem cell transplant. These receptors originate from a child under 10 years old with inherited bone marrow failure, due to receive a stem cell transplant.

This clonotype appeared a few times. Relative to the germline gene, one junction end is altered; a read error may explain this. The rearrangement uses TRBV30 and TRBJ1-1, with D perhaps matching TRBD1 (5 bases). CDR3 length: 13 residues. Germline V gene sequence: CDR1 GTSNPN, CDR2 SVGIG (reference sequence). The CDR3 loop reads CAWSAGGNPEAFF. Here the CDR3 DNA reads TGTGCCTGGAGTGCTGGGGGGAACCCTGAAGCTTTCTTT.

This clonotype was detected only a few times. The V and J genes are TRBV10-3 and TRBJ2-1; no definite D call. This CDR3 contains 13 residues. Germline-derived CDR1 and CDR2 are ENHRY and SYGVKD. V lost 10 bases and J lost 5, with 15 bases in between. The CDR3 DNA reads TGTGCCACCGAGGTTACAGCCCACAATGAGCAGTTCTTC. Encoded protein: CATEVTAHNEQFF.

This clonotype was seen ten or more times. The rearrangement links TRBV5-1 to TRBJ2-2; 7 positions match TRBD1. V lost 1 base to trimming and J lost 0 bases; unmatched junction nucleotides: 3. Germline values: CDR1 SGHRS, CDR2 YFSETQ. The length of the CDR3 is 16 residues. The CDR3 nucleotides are TGCGCCAGCAGCTTGTATCAGGGGGCGAACACCGGGGAGCTGTTTTTT. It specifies CASSLYQGANTGELFF.

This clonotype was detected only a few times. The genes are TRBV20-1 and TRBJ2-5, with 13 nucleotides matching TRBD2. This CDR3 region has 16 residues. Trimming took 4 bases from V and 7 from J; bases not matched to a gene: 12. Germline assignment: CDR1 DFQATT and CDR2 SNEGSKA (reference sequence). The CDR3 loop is CSAKLAGGPWVGTQYF. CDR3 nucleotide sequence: TGCAGTGCTAAACTAGCGGGAGGGCCTTGGGTAGGGACCCAGTACTTC.

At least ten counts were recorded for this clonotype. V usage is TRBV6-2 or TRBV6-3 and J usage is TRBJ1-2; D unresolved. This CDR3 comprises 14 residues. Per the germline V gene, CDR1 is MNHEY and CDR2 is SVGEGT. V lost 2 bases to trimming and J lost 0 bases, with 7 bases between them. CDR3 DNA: TGTGCCAGCAGTTACAACGGCGCTAACTATGGCTACACCTTC. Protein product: CASSYNGANYGYTF.

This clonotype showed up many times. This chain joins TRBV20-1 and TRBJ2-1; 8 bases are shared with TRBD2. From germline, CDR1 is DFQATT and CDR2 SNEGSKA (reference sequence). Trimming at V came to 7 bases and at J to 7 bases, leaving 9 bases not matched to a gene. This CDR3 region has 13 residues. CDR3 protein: CSVGTSRNNEQFF. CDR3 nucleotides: TGCAGTGTTGGGACTAGTCGGAATAATGAGCAGTTCTTC.

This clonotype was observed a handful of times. The CDR3 region is CASSNGLAVQGTGELFF. As DNA, the CDR3 is TGTGCCAGTTCAAACGGACTAGCGGTTCAGGGCACCGGGGAGCTGTTTTTT. The V call is TRBV19, the J call TRBJ2-2; 10 bases map to TRBD2. Looked up from germline, CDR1 is LNHDA and CDR2 is SQIVND (reference sequence). J was trimmed by 4 bases and V by 8 bases; bases with no gene match: 13. This CDR3 region has 17 residues.

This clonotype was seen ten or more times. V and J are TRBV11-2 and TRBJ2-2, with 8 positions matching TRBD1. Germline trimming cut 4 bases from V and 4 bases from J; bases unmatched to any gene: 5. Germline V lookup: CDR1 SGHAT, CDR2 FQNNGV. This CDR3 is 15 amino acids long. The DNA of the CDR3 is TGTGCCAGCAGCTATTGGACAGGGCTCACCGGGGAGCTGTTTTTT. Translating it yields CASSYWTGLTGELFF.

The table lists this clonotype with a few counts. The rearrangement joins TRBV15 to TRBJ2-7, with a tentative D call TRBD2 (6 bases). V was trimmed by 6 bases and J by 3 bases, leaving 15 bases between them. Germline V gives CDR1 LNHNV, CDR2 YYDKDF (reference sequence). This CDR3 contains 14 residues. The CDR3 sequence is CATREYGAGYEQYF. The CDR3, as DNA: TGTGCCACCAGGGAATACGGAGCGGGCTACGAGCAGTACTTC.

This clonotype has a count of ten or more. DNA for the CDR3: TGCGCCAGCAGTGAGAGAGCGGGAGAAAGCACAGATACGCAGTATTTT. Translating it yields CASSERAGESTDTQYF. V usage is TRBV10-2 and J usage is TRBJ2-3, with 8 nucleotides matching TRBD2. The CDR3 contains 16 residues. Trimming took 2 bases from V and 0 from J; bases not matched to a gene: 4. Per germline, CDR1 WSHSY and CDR2 SAAADI.

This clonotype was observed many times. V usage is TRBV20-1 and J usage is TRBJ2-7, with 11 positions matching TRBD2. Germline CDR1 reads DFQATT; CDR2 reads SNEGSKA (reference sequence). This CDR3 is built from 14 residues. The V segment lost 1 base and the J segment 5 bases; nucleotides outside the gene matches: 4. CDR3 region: CSARGLAGWDEQYF. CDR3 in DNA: TGCAGTGCTAGAGGACTAGCGGGATGGGACGAGCAGTACTTC.

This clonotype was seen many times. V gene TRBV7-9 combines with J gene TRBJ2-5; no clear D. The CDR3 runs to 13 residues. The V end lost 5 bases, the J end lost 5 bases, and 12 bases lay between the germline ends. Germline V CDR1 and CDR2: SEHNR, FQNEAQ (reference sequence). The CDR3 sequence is CASSSGLVETQYF. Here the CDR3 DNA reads TGTGCCAGCAGCAGTGGATTGGTGGAGACCCAGTACTTC.

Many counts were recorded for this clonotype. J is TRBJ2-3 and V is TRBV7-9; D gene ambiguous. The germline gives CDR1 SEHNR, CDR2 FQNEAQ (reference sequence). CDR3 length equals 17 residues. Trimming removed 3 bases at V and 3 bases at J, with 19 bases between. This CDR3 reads CASSFRVPPLVTDTQYF. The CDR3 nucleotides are TGTGCCAGCAGCTTTAGGGTACCTCCATTGGTTACAGATACGCAGTATTTT.

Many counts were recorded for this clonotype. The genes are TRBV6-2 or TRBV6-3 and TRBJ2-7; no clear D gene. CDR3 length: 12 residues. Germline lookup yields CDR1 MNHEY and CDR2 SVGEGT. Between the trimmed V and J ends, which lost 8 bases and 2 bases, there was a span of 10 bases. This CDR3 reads CASGSLTYEQYF. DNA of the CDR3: TGTGCCAGCGGTTCACTGACCTACGAGCAGTACTTC.

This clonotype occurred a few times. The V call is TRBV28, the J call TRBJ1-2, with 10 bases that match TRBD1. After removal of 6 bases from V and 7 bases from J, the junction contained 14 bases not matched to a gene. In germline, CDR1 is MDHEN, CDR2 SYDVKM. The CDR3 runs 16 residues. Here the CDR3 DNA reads TGTGCCAGCAGAATAAAGGGACAGGGGAAGGACTTTGGCTACACCTTC. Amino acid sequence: CASRIKGQGKDFGYTF.

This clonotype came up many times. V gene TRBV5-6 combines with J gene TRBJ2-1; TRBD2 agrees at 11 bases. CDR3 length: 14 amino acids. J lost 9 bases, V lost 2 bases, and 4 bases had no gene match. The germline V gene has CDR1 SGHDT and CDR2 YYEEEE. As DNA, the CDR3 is TGTGCCAGCAGCTTCGCTAGCGGGAGGATTGAGCAGTTCTTC. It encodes CASSFASGRIEQFF.

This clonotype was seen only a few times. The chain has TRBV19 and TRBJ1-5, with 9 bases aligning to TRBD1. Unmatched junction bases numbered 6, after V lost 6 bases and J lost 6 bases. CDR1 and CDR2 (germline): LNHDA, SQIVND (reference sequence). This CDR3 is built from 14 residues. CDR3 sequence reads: CASRWTGDGQPQHF. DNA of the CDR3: TGTGCCAGTAGATGGACAGGGGACGGTCAGCCCCAGCATTTT.

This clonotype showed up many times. The CDR3 region is CASIGLPYNEQFF. The CDR3 DNA follows: TGCGCCAGCATCGGGCTCCCCTACAATGAGCAGTTCTTC. The chain uses TRBV5-1 and TRBJ2-1; D is ambiguous. The CDR3 totals 13 residues. CDR1 and CDR2 (germline): SGHRS, YFSETQ. The V gene lost 6 bases and the J gene lost 2 bases, with 9 bases spanning the gap.

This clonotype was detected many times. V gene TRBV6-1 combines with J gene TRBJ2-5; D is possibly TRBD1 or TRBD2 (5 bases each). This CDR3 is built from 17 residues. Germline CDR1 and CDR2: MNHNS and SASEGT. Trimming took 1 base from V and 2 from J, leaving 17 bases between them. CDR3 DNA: TGTGCCAGCAGTGAAGGAATCGCGAGTGGGGGACAAGAGACCCAGTACTTC. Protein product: CASSEGIASGGQETQYF.

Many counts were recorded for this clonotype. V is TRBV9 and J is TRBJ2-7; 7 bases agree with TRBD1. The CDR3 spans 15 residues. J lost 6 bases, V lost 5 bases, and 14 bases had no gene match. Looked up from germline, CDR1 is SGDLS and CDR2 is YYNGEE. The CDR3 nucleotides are TGTGCCAGCAGTTACTACTCGACAGGGTCTAGCGAGCAGTACTTC. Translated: CASSYYSTGSSEQYF.

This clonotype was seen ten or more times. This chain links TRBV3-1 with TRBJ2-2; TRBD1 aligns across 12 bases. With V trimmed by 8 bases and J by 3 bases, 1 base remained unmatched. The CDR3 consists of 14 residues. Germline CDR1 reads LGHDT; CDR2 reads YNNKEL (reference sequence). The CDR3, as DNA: TGTGCCAGCGGGGACAGGGGGCACACCGGGGAGCTGTTTTTT. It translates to CASGDRGHTGELFF.